The next 9 T cell receptor beta chains were all read from a single sample in a study of T cells in Graves' hyperthyroidism and ophthalmopathy. Amplification of TCR beta CDR3 regions was performed using RNA transcripts as template. HTBI primers were the set used in a first-round RT-PCR of the TCR CDR3. Via MiXCR, TCRdb re-called the multiplex PCR reads, giving one row per CDR3 protein. The sample yields about 500,000 distinct CDR3 sequences, approximately 15% seen once. The specimen was blood. The source of these receptors is a young woman with Graves' hyperthyroidism.

This clonotype was observed many times. The chain joins TRBV19 to TRBJ2-7, with D perhaps matching TRBD1 (6 bases). Trimming stripped 5 bases from V and 0 bases from J, with 14 bases between. CDR1 LNHDA and CDR2 SQIVND come from the germline V gene (reference sequence). The CDR3 totals 15 residues. The CDR3 sequence: CASSWRTASSYEQYF. In DNA, the CDR3 is TGTGCCAGTAGTTGGCGGACAGCAAGCTCCTACGAGCAGTACTTC.

This clonotype was observed many times. V gene TRBV6-1 combines with J gene TRBJ1-2, with D hard to call. Germline CDR1 reads MNHNS; CDR2 reads SASEGT. The V and J ends lost 2 bases and 3 bases respectively, with 10 bases between them. The CDR3 is made up of 14 amino acids. In DNA, the CDR3 is TGTGCCAGCAGTGAAAGGTGGACCCACTATGGCTACACCTTC. It yields the protein CASSERWTHYGYTF.

This clonotype was seen more than once but under ten times. The chain has TRBV30 and TRBJ2-4; TRBD1 is a possible D gene (5 bases). The CDR3 contains 13 residues. Germline CDR1 reads GTSNPN; CDR2 reads SVGIG (reference sequence). V gave up 8 bases and J gave up 2 bases, with 13 bases separating them. The CDR3 reads CAIQGVPKNIQYF. The CDR3 DNA reads TGTGCCATACAAGGGGTGCCCAAAAACATTCAGTACTTC.

This clonotype was counted ten times or more. The chain uses TRBV4-2 and TRBJ2-7; 8 bases are a match to TRBD2. The CDR3 has 17 residues. The V and J ends lost 3 bases and 0 bases, in that order; junction bases with no gene match: 10. Germline values: CDR1 LGHNA, CDR2 YNFKEQ. DNA for the CDR3: TGTGCCAGCAGCCAGCGGGCCGGGAGCGGGAGCTCCTACGAGCAGTACTTC. It is translated as CASSQRAGSGSSYEQYF.

This clonotype was counted ten times or more. The chain carries TRBV27 and TRBJ1-2, with D perhaps TRBD1 (6 bases). CDR1 MNHEY and CDR2 SMNVEV come from the germline V gene (reference sequence). V was shortened by 6 bases and J by 4 bases, with 15 bases between the two germline ends. There are 14 residues in the CDR3. CDR3 in amino acids: CASRGQGGFYGYTF. Written as DNA, the CDR3 is TGTGCCAGCAGGGGACAAGGGGGATTCTATGGCTACACCTTC.

The CDR3 loop is CASSQEQGIIANEKLFF. For the CDR3, the DNA is TGCGCCAGCAGCCAAGAGCAGGGGATTATTGCTAATGAAAAACTGTTTTTT. The chain recombines TRBV4-1 with TRBJ1-4, with D tentatively TRBD1 (6 bases). The germline V and J ends were trimmed by 0 bases and 3 bases, with 14 bases remaining between them. In germline, CDR1 is MGHRA, CDR2 YSYEKL. CDR3 size: 17 residues.

J is TRBJ2-1 and V is TRBV19; 7 nucleotides match TRBD1. V shed 4 bases, J shed 2 bases, and the junction held 5 bases outside the gene matches. CDR3 size: 15 residues. The germline V gene encodes CDR1 LNHDA and CDR2 SQIVND (reference sequence). Here the CDR3 DNA reads TGTGCCAGTAGTACGACAGGGTGGACCTACAATGAGCAGTTCTTC. Its translation is CASSTTGWTYNEQFF.

This clonotype was picked up a small number of times. The chain recombines TRBV12-3 or TRBV12-4 with TRBJ2-3, with 13 bases lining up with TRBD2. The CDR3 totals 16 residues. V gave up 5 bases and J gave up 4 bases; unmatched junction bases: 6. CDR3 nucleotide sequence: TGTGCCAGCAGTCGGACTAGCGGGAGTGATGCAGATACGCAGTATTTT. Translating gives CASSRTSGSDADTQYF.

A few counts support this clonotype. V gene TRBV7-2 combines with J gene TRBJ2-7, with 7 bases fitting TRBD2. Germline CDR1 SGHTA, CDR2 FQGNSA. Trimming removed 5 bases from V and 3 bases from J; junction bases left unmatched: 10. The CDR3 contains 15 residues. In nucleotides, the CDR3 is TGTGCCAGCAGCCTGGGACTGTCGGGGGGCTACGAGCAGTACTTC. Translating gives CASSLGLSGGYEQYF.